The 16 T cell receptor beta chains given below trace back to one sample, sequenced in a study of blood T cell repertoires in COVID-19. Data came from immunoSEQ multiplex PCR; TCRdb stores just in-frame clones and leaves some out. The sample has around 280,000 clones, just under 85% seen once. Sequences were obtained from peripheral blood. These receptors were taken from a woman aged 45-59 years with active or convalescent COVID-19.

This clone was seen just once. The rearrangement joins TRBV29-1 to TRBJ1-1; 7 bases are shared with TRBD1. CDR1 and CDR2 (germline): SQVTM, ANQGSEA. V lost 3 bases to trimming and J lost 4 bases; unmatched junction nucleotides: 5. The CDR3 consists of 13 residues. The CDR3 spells CSVERGQGTEAFF. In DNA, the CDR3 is TGCAGCGTTGAGAGGGGGCAAGGCACTGAAGCTTTCTTT. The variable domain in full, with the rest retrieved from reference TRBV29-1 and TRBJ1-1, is SAVISQKPSRDICQRGTSLTIQCQVDSQVTMMFWYRQQPGQSLTLIATANQGSEATYESGFVIDKFPISRPNLTFSTLTVSNMSPEDSSIYLCSVERGQGTEAFFGQGTRLTVV.

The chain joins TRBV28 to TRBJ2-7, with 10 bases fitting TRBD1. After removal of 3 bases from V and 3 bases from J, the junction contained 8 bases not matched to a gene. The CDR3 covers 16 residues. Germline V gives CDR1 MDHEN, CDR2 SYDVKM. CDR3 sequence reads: CASSLSRTGGFYEQYF. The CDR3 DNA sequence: TGTGCCAGCAGTTTGTCAAGGACAGGGGGATTCTACGAGCAGTACTTC.

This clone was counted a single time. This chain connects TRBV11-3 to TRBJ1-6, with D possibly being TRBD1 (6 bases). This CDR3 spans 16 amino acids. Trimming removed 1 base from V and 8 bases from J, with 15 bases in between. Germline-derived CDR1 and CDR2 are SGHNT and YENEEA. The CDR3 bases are TGTGCCAGCAGCTTAGTAGCGGGACATAATGATTCACCCCTCCACTTT. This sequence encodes CASSLVAGHNDSPLHF. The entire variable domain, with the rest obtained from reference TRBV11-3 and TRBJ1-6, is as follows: EAGVVQSPRYKIIEKKQPVAFWCNPISGHNTLYWYLQNLGQGPELLIRYENEEAVDDSQLPKDRFSAERLKGVDSTLKIQPAELGDSAVYLCASSLVAGHNDSPLHFGNGTRLTVT.

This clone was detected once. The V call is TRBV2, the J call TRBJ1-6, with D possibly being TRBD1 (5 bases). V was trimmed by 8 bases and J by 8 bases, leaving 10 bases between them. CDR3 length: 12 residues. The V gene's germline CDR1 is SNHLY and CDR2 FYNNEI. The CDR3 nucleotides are TGTGCCAGCGAAGACAGCGATTCACCCCTCCACTTT. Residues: CASEDSDSPLHF. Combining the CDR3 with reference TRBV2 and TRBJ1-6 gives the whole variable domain EPEVTQTPSHQVTQMGQEVILRCVPISNHLYFYWYRQILGQKVEFLVSFYNNEISEKSEIFDDQFSVERPDGSNFTLKIRSTKLEDSAMYFCASEDSDSPLHFGNGTRLTVT.

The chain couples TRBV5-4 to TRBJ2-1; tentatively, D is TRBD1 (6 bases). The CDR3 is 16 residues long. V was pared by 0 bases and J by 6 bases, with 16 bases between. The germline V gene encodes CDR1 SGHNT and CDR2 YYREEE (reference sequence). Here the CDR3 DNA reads TGTGCCAGCAGCTTGGTGGGCTATGGGACACGCAATGAGCAGTTCTTC. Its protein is CASSLVGYGTRNEQFF.

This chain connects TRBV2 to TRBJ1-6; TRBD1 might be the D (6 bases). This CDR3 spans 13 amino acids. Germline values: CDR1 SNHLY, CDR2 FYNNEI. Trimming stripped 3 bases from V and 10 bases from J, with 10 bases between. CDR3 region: CASSDQGKSPLHF. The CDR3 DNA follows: TGTGCCAGCAGTGACCAGGGGAAGTCACCCCTCCACTTT. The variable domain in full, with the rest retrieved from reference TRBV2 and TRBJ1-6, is EPEVTQTPSHQVTQMGQEVILRCVPISNHLYFYWYRQILGQKVEFLVSFYNNEISEKSEIFDDQFSVERPDGSNFTLKIRSTKLEDSAMYFCASSDQGKSPLHFGNGTRLTVT.

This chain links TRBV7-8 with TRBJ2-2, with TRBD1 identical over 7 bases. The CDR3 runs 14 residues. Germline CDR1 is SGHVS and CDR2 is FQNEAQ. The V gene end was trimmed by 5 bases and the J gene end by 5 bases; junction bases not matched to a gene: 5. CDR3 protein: CASSEPGGTGELFF. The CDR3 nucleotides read TGTGCCAGCAGCGAACCAGGGGGAACCGGGGAGCTGTTTTTT.

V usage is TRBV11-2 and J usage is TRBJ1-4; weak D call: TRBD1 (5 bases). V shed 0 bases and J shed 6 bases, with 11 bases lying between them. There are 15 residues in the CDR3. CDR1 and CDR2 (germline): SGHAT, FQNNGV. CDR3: CASSLDGARDEKLFF. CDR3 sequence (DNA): TGTGCCAGCAGCTTAGATGGGGCCAGGGATGAAAAACTGTTTTTT.

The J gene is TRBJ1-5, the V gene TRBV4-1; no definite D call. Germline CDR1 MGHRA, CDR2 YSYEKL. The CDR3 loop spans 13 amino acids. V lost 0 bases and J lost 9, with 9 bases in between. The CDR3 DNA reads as TGCGCCAGCAGCCAAGAACTACCCGGGCCCCAGCATTTT. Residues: CASSQELPGPQHF.

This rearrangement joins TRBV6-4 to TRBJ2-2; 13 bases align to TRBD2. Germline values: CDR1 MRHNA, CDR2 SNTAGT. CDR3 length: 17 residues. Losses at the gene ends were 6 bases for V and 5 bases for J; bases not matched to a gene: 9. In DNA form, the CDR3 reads TGTGCCAGCAGGTTCGGACTAGCGGGAGAAGGAACCGGGGAGCTGTTTTTT. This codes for CASRFGLAGEGTGELFF.

CDR3 loop: CASSLGQPSTGYTF. The CDR3 DNA sequence: TGTGCCAGCAGTTTAGGACAGCCAAGCACTGGCTACACCTTC. The V gene is TRBV28, the J gene TRBJ1-2, with a weak D call TRBD1 (6 bases). The V gene's germline CDR1 is MDHEN and CDR2 SYDVKM. This CDR3 is built from 14 residues. The germline V and J ends were trimmed by 2 bases and 7 bases, with 14 bases remaining between them.

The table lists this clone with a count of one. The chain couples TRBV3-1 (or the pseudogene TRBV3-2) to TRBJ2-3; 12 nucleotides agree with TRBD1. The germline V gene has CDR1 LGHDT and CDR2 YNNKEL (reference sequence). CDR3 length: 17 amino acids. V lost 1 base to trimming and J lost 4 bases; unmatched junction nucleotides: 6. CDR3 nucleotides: TGTGCCAGCAGCCAAGGGTCCGGGACAGGGGGCGCAGATACGCAGTATTTT. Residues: CASSQGSGTGGADTQYF.

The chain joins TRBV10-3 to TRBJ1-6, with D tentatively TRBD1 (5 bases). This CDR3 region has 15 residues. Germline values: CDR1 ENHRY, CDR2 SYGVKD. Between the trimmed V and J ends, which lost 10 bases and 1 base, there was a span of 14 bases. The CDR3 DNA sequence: TGTGCCAGCCGACCTGACAGTTCCTATAATTCACCCCTCCACTTT. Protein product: CASRPDSSYNSPLHF.

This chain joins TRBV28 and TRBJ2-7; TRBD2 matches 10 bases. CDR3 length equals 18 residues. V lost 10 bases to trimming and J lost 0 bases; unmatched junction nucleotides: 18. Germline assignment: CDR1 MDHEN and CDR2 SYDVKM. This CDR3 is CATRGRQAAGGNSYEQYF. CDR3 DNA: TGTGCCACCCGGGGTCGTCAGGCAGCGGGAGGGAACTCCTACGAGCAGTACTTC.

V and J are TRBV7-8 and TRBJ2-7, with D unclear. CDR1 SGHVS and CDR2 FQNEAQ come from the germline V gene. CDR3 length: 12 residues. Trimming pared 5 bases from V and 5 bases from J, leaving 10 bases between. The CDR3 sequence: CASSPHTHEQYF. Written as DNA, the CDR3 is TGTGCCAGCAGCCCCCACACCCACGAGCAGTACTTC. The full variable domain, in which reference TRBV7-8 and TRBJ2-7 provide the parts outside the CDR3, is GAGVSQSPRYKVAKRGQDVALRCDPISGHVSLFWYQQALGQGPEFLTYFQNEAQLDKSGLPSDRFFAERPEGSVSTLKIQRTQQEDSAVYLCASSPHTHEQYFGPGTRLTVT.

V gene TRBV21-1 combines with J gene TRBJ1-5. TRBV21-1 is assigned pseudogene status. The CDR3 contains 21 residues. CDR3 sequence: CASSKKAGRRYALYSNQPQHF. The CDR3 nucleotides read TGTGCCAGCAGTAAAAAAGCGGGCCGACGATATGCACTTTATAGCAATCAGCCCCAGCATTTT.